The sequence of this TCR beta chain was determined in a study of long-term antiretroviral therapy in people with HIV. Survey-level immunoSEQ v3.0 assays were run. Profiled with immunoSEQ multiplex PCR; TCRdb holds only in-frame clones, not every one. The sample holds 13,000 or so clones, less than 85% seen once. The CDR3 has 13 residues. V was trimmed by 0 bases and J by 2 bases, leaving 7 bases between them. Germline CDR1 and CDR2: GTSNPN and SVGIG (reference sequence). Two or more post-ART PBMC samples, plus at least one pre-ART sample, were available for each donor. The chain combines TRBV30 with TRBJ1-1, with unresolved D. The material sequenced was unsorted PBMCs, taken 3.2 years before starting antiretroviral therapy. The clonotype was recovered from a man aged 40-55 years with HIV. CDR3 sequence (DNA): TGTGCCTGGAGTGTACAAGGAAACACTGAAGCTTTCTTT. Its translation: CAWSVQGNTEAFF.